Following are 32 T cell receptor beta chains from one sample sequenced in a study of blood T cell repertoires in COVID-19. Clones were sequenced by immunoSEQ multiplex PCR, and TCRdb holds only the in-frame ones, with some missing. The sample yields about 100,000 clones, around 81% seen once. Sequenced input: peripheral blood. The receptors shown here come from a man aged 50 to 60 who had recovered from COVID-19.

This rearrangement joins TRBV18 to TRBJ1-4; D gene ambiguous. The CDR3 totals 14 residues. Germline CDR1 KGHSH, CDR2 LQKENI. The ends were cut back, 4 bases at V and 6 bases at J, with 12 bases in the middle. The CDR3 loop reads CASSLSHPDEKLFF. The DNA for the CDR3 is TGTGCCAGCTCACTTTCTCACCCGGATGAAAAACTGTTTTTT.

The genes are TRBV9 and TRBJ2-5, with 7 bases matching TRBD1. The CDR3 is made up of 16 amino acids. Germline CDR1 and CDR2: SGDLS and YYNGEE. The ends lost 3 bases at V and 1 base at J; junction bases unmatched: 9. CDR3 residues: CASSAGQALFQETQYF. The CDR3 nucleotides are TGTGCCAGCAGCGCCGGACAGGCGCTATTCCAAGAGACCCAGTACTTC.

The chain is built from TRBV9 and TRBJ2-3, with TRBD1 identical over 8 bases. CDR3 length equals 16 residues. V lost 2 bases to trimming and J lost 2 bases; unmatched junction nucleotides: 7. Germline assignment: CDR1 SGDLS and CDR2 YYNGEE. CDR3: CASSVRGQGVTDTQYF. As DNA, the CDR3 is TGTGCCAGCAGCGTCAGAGGACAGGGAGTCACAGATACGCAGTATTTT.

This clone was seen just once. This rearrangement joins TRBV9 to TRBJ1-4; 7 bases line up with TRBD1. CDR1 is SGDLS, CDR2 YYNGEE, per germline. The CDR3 has 17 amino acids. V lost 0 bases and J lost 7; bases outside the gene matches: 12. CDR3 bases: TGTGCCAGCAGCGTAGCGGCAGGGACAGACGTAGGTGAAAAACTGTTTTTT. As protein: CASSVAAGTDVGEKLFF.

This chain uses TRBV5-5 with TRBJ2-1; 11 bases are a match to TRBD2. The V gene end was trimmed by 0 bases and the J gene end by 4 bases; junction bases not matched to a gene: 3. From germline, CDR1 is SGHKS and CDR2 YYEKEE (reference sequence). The length of the CDR3 is 16 residues. The CDR3 DNA sequence: TGTGCCAGCAGCTTGGAGATAGCGGGAGGGTACAATGAGCAGTTCTTC. Translating gives CASSLEIAGGYNEQFF.

There are a few counts of this clone. The CDR3 protein is CAISEFAGMNTEAFF. For the CDR3, the DNA is TGTGCCATCAGTGAGTTTGCGGGGATGAACACTGAAGCTTTCTTT. This sequence joins TRBV10-3 and TRBJ1-1; D is unresolved. The CDR3 is 15 residues long. The V end was cut by 1 base, the J end by 0 bases, with 9 bases between. CDR1 ENHRY and CDR2 SYGVKD come from the germline V gene.

The chain uses TRBV7-2 and TRBJ2-7; 7 bases match TRBD2. Germline V gives CDR1 SGHTA, CDR2 FQGNSA. CDR3 size: 15 residues. After removal of 7 bases from V and 1 base from J, the junction contained 10 bases not matched to a gene. This chain's CDR3 is CASNAQQGGSYEQYF. The CDR3 DNA follows: TGTGCCAGCAACGCTCAGCAGGGAGGGTCCTACGAGCAGTACTTC.

The chain employs TRBV5-5 and TRBJ2-7; 8 nucleotides match TRBD2. Unmatched junction bases numbered 10, after V lost 4 bases and J lost 1 base. The CDR3 extends over 16 amino acids. Germline V gives CDR1 SGHKS, CDR2 YYEKEE (reference sequence). CDR3: CASSPVAGTLSYEQYF. The CDR3 nucleotides are TGTGCCAGCAGCCCGGTAGCGGGGACCTTATCCTACGAGCAGTACTTC.

The chain recombines TRBV9 with TRBJ2-2, with D possibly TRBD2 on 6 matching bases. The CDR3 consists of 14 residues. Germline CDR1 is SGDLS and CDR2 is YYNGEE. Trimming took off 4 bases at V and 3 bases at J, with 10 bases between the two ends. The CDR3 coding sequence is TGTGCCAGCAGCTTTAGCGGAGACACCGGGGAGCTGTTTTTT. Translating gives CASSFSGDTGELFF.

In this sample, this clone turned up once. The chain links TRBV11-2 to TRBJ1-6; D ambiguous. Trimming left V 1 base short and J 6 bases short, with 4 bases between. Germline V gene sequence: CDR1 SGHAT, CDR2 FQNNGV. The CDR3 has 13 amino acids. This CDR3 reads CASSLAFNSPLHF. The DNA for the CDR3 is TGTGCCAGCAGCTTAGCCTTTAATTCACCCCTCCACTTT.

The rearrangement joins TRBV7-3 to TRBJ2-5; D perhaps matches TRBD2 (7 bases). This CDR3 contains 16 residues. V lost 0 bases and J 5 bases, leaving 16 bases between the germline ends. Germline V gene data show CDR1 as SGHTA and CDR2 as FQGTGA. This CDR3 is CASSLTAAGAGETQYF. CDR3 nucleotide sequence: TGTGCCAGCAGCTTAACTGCTGCGGGGGCGGGGGAGACCCAGTACTTC.

The CDR3 nucleotides are TGTGCCAGCAGCTTGATACAGAAAGAGACCCAGTACTTC. It is translated as CASSLIQKETQYF. The chain uses TRBV5-5 and TRBJ2-5; D is unresolved. The CDR3 covers 13 residues. V was cut by 1 base and J by 3 bases, with 7 bases left in between. The germline CDR1 and CDR2 sequences are SGHKS and YYEKEE (reference sequence).

The chain recombines TRBV18 with TRBJ1-4, with 10 bases that match TRBD1. J lost 4 bases, V lost 4 bases, and 6 bases had no gene match. CDR3 length: 16 residues. Germline CDR1 is KGHSH and CDR2 is LQKENI. CDR3 loop: CASSRPGDRGNEKLFF. CDR3 in DNA: TGTGCCAGCTCACGGCCTGGGGACAGGGGTAATGAAAAACTGTTTTTT.

The chain couples TRBV6-5 to TRBJ2-5; TRBD2 is a possible D gene (6 bases). Germline CDR1 is MNHEY and CDR2 is SVGAGI. There are 16 residues in the CDR3. The V end was cut by 3 bases, the J end by 1 base, with 15 bases between. DNA for the CDR3: TGTGCCAGCAGTTATATTCCCGGGGGTTCCCAAGAGACCCAGTACTTC. The encoded protein is CASSYIPGGSQETQYF.

The genes are TRBV4-1 and TRBJ2-7; D gene unclear. Germline loops: CDR1 MGHRA, CDR2 YSYEKL. This CDR3 region has 14 residues. V was clipped by 0 bases and J by 5 bases, with 11 bases between them. This CDR3 reads CASSQEPAIHEQYF. The CDR3, as DNA: TGCGCCAGCAGCCAAGAGCCCGCTATCCACGAGCAGTACTTC.

V gene TRBV7-8 combines with J gene TRBJ2-1; the D gene is possibly TRBD2 (6 bases). With 2 bases removed from V and 2 bases from J, the gap between germline ends came to 10 bases. This CDR3 has 15 amino acids. The V gene's germline CDR1 is SGHVS and CDR2 FQNEAQ. CDR3 sequence (DNA): TGTGCCAGCAGCTTACAGGGAGGTACCTACAATGAGCAGTTCTTC. Encoded protein: CASSLQGGTYNEQFF.

V is TRBV29-1 and J is TRBJ1-2, with D possibly being TRBD1 (6 bases). Germline V gene lookup returns CDR1 SQVTM and CDR2 ANQGSEA. The V end was cut by 7 bases, the J end by 5 bases, with 14 bases between. The CDR3 runs to 12 residues. DNA of the CDR3: TGCAGCGCGAGGACAGACAGATATGGCTACACCTTC. Protein product: CSARTDRYGYTF. The entire variable domain, with the rest obtained from reference TRBV29-1 and TRBJ1-2, is as follows: SAVISQKPSRDICQRGTSLTIQCQVDSQVTMMFWYRQQPGQSLTLIATANQGSEATYESGFVIDKFPISRPNLTFSTLTVSNMSPEDSSIYLCSARTDRYGYTFGSGTRLTVV.

The chain combines TRBV27 with TRBJ2-7; D uncertain. Germline CDR1 MNHEY, CDR2 SMNVEV (reference sequence). CDR3 size: 14 residues. Trimming took 3 bases from V and 1 from J, leaving 10 bases between them. The CDR3 bases are TGTGCCAGCAGTTTTCGAACACCGTCCTACGAGCAGTACTTC. Encoded protein: CASSFRTPSYEQYF.

By share, this clone counts as medium-sized. The chain employs TRBV28 and TRBJ1-1; D gene unclear. Trimming cost V 2 bases and J 1 base, with 5 bases left between them. Germline assignment: CDR1 MDHEN and CDR2 SYDVKM. This CDR3 has 13 amino acids. The CDR3 is CASSLGGNTEAFF. Written as DNA, the CDR3 is TGTGCCAGCAGTTTAGGAGGGAACACTGAAGCTTTCTTT.

The chain joins TRBV5-1 to TRBJ1-1; 8 bases agree with TRBD1. The V gene end was trimmed by 1 base and the J gene end by 1 base; junction bases not matched to a gene: 9. Looked up from germline, CDR1 is SGHRS and CDR2 is YFSETQ. The CDR3 contains 17 residues. CDR3 in DNA: TGCGCCAGCAGCTTGAAAAGACAGGGGAGTGGGAACACTGAAGCTTTCTTT. This gives the protein CASSLKRQGSGNTEAFF.

The chain has TRBV27 and TRBJ1-5; 9 bases fit TRBD1. The junction had 10 bases not matched to a gene; V was cut back by 0 bases and J by 10 bases. The CDR3 runs to 16 residues. CDR1 and CDR2 (germline): MNHEY, SMNVEV (reference sequence). The DNA for the CDR3 is TGTGCCAGCAGTTTATCGGGGAGGGGACAGGGCCGACCCCAGCATTTT. Translation: CASSLSGRGQGRPQHF.

J is TRBJ2-5 and V is TRBV9, with a tentative D call TRBD2 (7 bases). The V end lost 0 bases, the J end lost 2 bases, and 14 bases lay between the germline ends. Germline V CDR1 and CDR2: SGDLS, YYNGEE. The CDR3 runs to 16 residues. CDR3 region: CASSVGGGLPQETQYF. CDR3 sequence (DNA): TGTGCCAGCAGCGTAGGAGGGGGACTACCTCAAGAGACCCAGTACTTC. Full variable domain (rest looked up from reference TRBV9 and TRBJ2-5): DSGVTQTPKHLITATGQRVTLRCSPRSGDLSVYWYQQSLDQGLQFLIQYYNGEERAKGNILERFSAQQFPDLHSELNLSSLELGDSALYFCASSVGGGLPQETQYFGPGTRLLVL.

V is TRBV24-1 and J is TRBJ2-7; perhaps TRBD1 as D (8 bases). V was cut by 6 bases and J by 4 bases, with 15 bases left in between. The CDR3 is 14 amino acids. CDR1 KGHDR and CDR2 SFDVKD come from the germline V gene. CDR3: CATSPDRGGYEQYF. The CDR3 nucleotides are TGTGCCACCAGTCCCGACAGGGGAGGGTACGAGCAGTACTTC.

The CDR3 sequence: CASSRPNERGPADTQYF. The CDR3 DNA follows: TGCGCCAGCAGCCGCCCAAATGAGCGGGGACCAGCAGATACGCAGTATTTT. This chain links TRBV5-1 with TRBJ2-3; 7 positions agree with TRBD2. The CDR3 totals 17 residues. Germline lookup yields CDR1 SGHRS and CDR2 YFSETQ. After removal of 4 bases from V and 4 bases from J, the junction contained 15 bases not matched to a gene.

This chain uses TRBV28 with TRBJ1-1, with 7 bases that match TRBD1. This CDR3 has 13 amino acids. CDR1 is MDHEN, CDR2 SYDVKM, per germline. V lost 10 bases, J lost 3 bases, and 8 bases stayed unmatched. In DNA form, the CDR3 reads TGTGCCATCAAGGGGGCTGGGGACACTGAAGCTTTCTTT. Encoded protein: CAIKGAGDTEAFF.

The gene calls are TRBV7-2 and TRBJ1-2; weak D call: TRBD1 (6 bases). Germline loops: CDR1 SGHTA, CDR2 FQGNSA. The CDR3 length is 15 residues. Trimming shortened V by 4 bases and J by 8 bases, and 20 bases separated the two germline ends. The DNA of the CDR3 is TGTGCCAGCAGCTCTCCCGGACGGGGGGCAGGGGGCTACACCTTC. It is translated as CASSSPGRGAGGYTF.

The rearrangement links TRBV3-1 (or the pseudogene TRBV3-2) to TRBJ2-3; 14 positions match TRBD2. Looked up from germline, CDR1 is LGHDT and CDR2 is YNNKEL (reference sequence). The J segment lost 1 base and the V segment lost 4 bases, leaving 19 bases of the junction unmatched. This CDR3 is built from 22 residues. CDR3 in amino acids: CASSPTTCRGLAGVRGTDTQYF. As DNA, the CDR3 is TGTGCCAGCAGCCCCACCACTTGTAGGGGACTAGCGGGAGTAAGGGGCACAGATACGCAGTATTTT.

The chain carries TRBV6-6 and TRBJ2-1; D ambiguous. V lost 2 bases and J lost 6, with 11 bases in between. The CDR3 totals 14 residues. Germline V gives CDR1 MNHNY, CDR2 SVGAGI (reference sequence). The CDR3: CASSYRSESNEQFF. CDR3 DNA sequence: TGTGCCAGCAGTTACCGTTCGGAGTCCAATGAGCAGTTCTTC.

V gene TRBV4-2 combines with J gene TRBJ2-4; 8 positions agree with TRBD1. V shed 3 bases and J 7 bases; nucleotides not matched to a gene: 5. The CDR3 sequence is 14 residues long. Germline V gene data show CDR1 as LGHNA and CDR2 as YNFKEQ. The CDR3 sequence: CASSQEDRDNIQYF. The CDR3 region has the DNA TGTGCCAGCAGCCAGGAGGACAGGGACAACATTCAGTACTTC.

The rearrangement uses TRBV27 and TRBJ2-1; TRBD1 matches at 11 bases. The CDR3 sequence is 13 residues long. Unmatched junction bases numbered 1, after V lost 8 bases and J lost 4 bases. From germline, CDR1 is MNHEY and CDR2 SMNVEV (reference sequence). The CDR3 is CASGDRGYNEQFF. CDR3 DNA: TGTGCCAGCGGGGACAGGGGGTACAATGAGCAGTTCTTC.

The rearrangement links TRBV10-2 to TRBJ1-2; D is uncertain. There are 16 residues in the CDR3. V was cut by 6 bases and J by 0 bases, with 17 bases left in between. The V gene's germline CDR1 is WSHSY and CDR2 SAAADI. The CDR3 coding sequence is TGCGCCAGCAGAAACAGAGTTACGCAATCTAACTATGGCTACACCTTC. Protein: CASRNRVTQSNYGYTF.

The J gene is TRBJ1-1, the V gene TRBV19; a weak D match, TRBD1 (5 bases). Trimming pared 2 bases from V and 0 bases from J, leaving 13 bases between. The germline V gene encodes CDR1 LNHDA and CDR2 SQIVND (reference sequence). This CDR3 has 16 residues. Written as DNA, the CDR3 is TGTGCCAGTAGTATACTCCAGGGAAAAATGAACACTGAAGCTTTCTTT. The encoded protein is CASSILQGKMNTEAFF.